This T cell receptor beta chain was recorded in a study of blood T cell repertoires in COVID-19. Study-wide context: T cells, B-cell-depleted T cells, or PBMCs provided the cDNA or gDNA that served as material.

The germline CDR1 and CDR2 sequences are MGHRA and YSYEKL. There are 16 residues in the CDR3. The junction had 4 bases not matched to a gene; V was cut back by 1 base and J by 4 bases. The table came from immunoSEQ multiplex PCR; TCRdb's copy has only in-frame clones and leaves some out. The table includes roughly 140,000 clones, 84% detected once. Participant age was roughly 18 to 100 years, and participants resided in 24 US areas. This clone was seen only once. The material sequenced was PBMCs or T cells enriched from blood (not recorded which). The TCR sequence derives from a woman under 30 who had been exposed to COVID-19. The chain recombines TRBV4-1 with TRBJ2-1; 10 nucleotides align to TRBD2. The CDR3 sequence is CASSQVRTSGYNEQFF. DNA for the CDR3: TGCGCCAGCAGCCAAGTTCGGACTAGCGGTTACAATGAGCAGTTCTTC.